Listed below are T cell receptor beta chains from one sample, sequenced in a study of CD8 T cells in Susac syndrome. One entry per CDR3 protein, called by TCRdb with MiXCR from the immunoSEQ multiplex PCR reads. This sample has about 430,000 distinct CDR3 sequences, with about 85% found just once. The sequenced material came from CD8+ T cells from PBMCs. The source is a human donor with multiple sclerosis. CDR3s include the opening cysteine and the closing phenylalanine or tryptophan. Each record gives: V gene, J gene, clone size, CDR3 length, D gene, CDR3 DNA, CDR3 protein. The D gene is left open where the match is weak. Some rows mark clone size as missing; the rest say once, few, many or name a class of expanded clone.

TRBV30,TRBJ2-7,NA,14,NA,TGTGCCTGGAGGACGGGATTTGGGGTAGGGGAGCAGTACTTC,CAWRTGFGVGEQYF
TRBV20-1,TRBJ2-7,NA,14,NA,TGCAGTGCTAGAGATCGCCGGCAGTCCTACGAGCAGTACTTC,CSARDRRQSYEQYF
TRBV28,TRBJ2-3,NA,18,TRBD2,TGTGCCAGCAGTACTTGGACTAGCGGAGCAAGTCACACAGATACGCAGTATTTT,CASSTWTSGASHTDTQYF
TRBV19,TRBJ2-1,NA,18,TRBD1,TGTGCCAGTAAAAAGGACAGGGGAGGCGCCCCTTCCTACAATGAGCAGTTCTTC,CASKKDRGGAPSYNEQFF
TRBV5-5,TRBJ2-2,NA,15,NA,TGTGCCAGCAGCATCTCCGGGACAAGCACCGGGGAGCTGTTTTTT,CASSISGTSTGELFF
TRBV27,TRBJ1-2,NA,15,TRBD1,TGTGCCAGCAGTTTCGGGACAGGGTCCAAGTATGGCTACACCTTC,CASSFGTGSKYGYTF
TRBV7-9,TRBJ2-3,once,15,NA,TGTGCCAGCAGCCTGCTAACGGGAAACACAGATACGCAGTATTTT,CASSLLTGNTDTQYF
TRBV5-1,TRBJ1-1,NA,17,TRBD1,TGCGCCAGCAGCTTGGGGGACAGGGAAAATTTGAACACTGAAGCTTTCTTT,CASSLGDRENLNTEAFF
TRBV20-1,TRBJ1-1,NA,17,TRBD1,TGCAGTGCTAGAGATTATAAAGGACAGGGGATCGGCACTGAAGCTTTCTTT,CSARDYKGQGIGTEAFF
TRBV2,TRBJ1-2,NA,13,NA,TGTGCCAGCAGTGACACAGAGACCTATGGCTACACCTTC,CASSDTETYGYTF
TRBV7-6,TRBJ2-3,NA,14,NA,TGTGCCAGCAGCCAAACGGGGCCGTCAGATACGCAGTATTTT,CASSQTGPSDTQYF
TRBV29-1,TRBJ2-5,NA,14,NA,TGCAGCGTTGACGGGGAACAGGGGAGGAAGACCCAGTACTTC,CSVDGEQGRKTQYF
TRBV6-1,TRBJ2-7,few,13,NA,TGTGCCAGCAGTGAAGCACTGGGGCTCGAGCAGTACTTC,CASSEALGLEQYF
TRBV7-8,TRBJ1-2,NA,15,NA,TGTGCCAGCAGCTTTGGATCGGGGATTAACTATGGCTACACCTTC,CASSFGSGINYGYTF
TRBV5-5,TRBJ2-4,NA,13,NA,TGTGCCAGCAGGCCATTCAACGAAAACATTCAGTACTTC,CASRPFNENIQYF
TRBV27,TRBJ2-2,NA,14,NA,TGTGCCAGCAGCACCGGGACGGCCACCGGGGAGCTGTTTTTT,CASSTGTATGELFF
TRBV5-1,TRBJ2-3,once,17,NA,TGCGCCAGCAGCTTGGCCGTTCCCGGACGCTACACAGATACGCAGTATTTT,CASSLAVPGRYTDTQYF
TRBV3-1,TRBJ2-5,NA,15,TRBD2,TGTGCCAGCAGCCAAGTGGCGGGGGGAGGAGAGACCCAGTACTTC,CASSQVAGGGETQYF
TRBV6-5,TRBJ2-1,NA,12,NA,TGTGCCAGCGGGTGGGCCTACAATGAGCAGTTCTTC,CASGWAYNEQFF
TRBV6-2/TRBV6-3,TRBJ2-1,NA,15,TRBD1,TGTGCCAGCAGTAAGGGACAGGACTACTACAATGAGCAGTTCTTC,CASSKGQDYYNEQFF
TRBV10-3,TRBJ1-5,NA,12,TRBD1,TGTGCCACGGGGGACAGGGATCAGCCCCAGCATTTT,CATGDRDQPQHF
TRBV6-5,TRBJ1-1,NA,13,TRBD1,TGTGCCAGCAGTTACCCGACAGGGGTTGAAGCTTTCTTT,CASSYPTGVEAFF
TRBV30,TRBJ1-5,NA,13,TRBD1,TGTGCCTGGAGTACAGGGGTAGGACAGCCCCAGCATTTT,CAWSTGVGQPQHF
TRBV9,TRBJ2-3,NA,15,TRBD2,TGTGCCAGCAGCGGCGACGGGACTAGCGGCGAAAAGCCGTATTTT,CASSGDGTSGEKPYF
TRBV10-3,TRBJ2-1,NA,15,TRBD2,TGTGCCATCAGTGCTGCTAGCGGGAGACCGCATGAGCAGTTCTTC,CAISAASGRPHEQFF
TRBV27,TRBJ2-7,NA,13,NA,TGTGCCAGCAGGCTGGGGGACTTTTCGGAGCAGTACTTC,CASRLGDFSEQYF
TRBV6-1,TRBJ2-7,NA,15,TRBD2,TGTGCCAGCAGTGAAGCGCGGGGGGCAGCCTACGAGCAGTACTTC,CASSEARGAAYEQYF
TRBV20-1,TRBJ2-5,once,18,TRBD1,TGCAGTGCTAGAGATATAAGGGGACAGGGCCCCTCTCAAGAGACCCAGTACTTC,CSARDIRGQGPSQETQYF
TRBV24-1,TRBJ2-3,NA,13,NA,TGTGCCACCAGTGATAATTATCCAGATACGCAGTATTTT,CATSDNYPDTQYF
TRBV12-3/TRBV12-4,TRBJ1-1,few,12,NA,TGTGCCAGCAGTTTGTCCAGCCCTGAAGCTTTCTTT,CASSLSSPEAFF
TRBV4-1,TRBJ2-1,few,13,NA,TGCGCCAGCAGCCAGACAGGACTCAATGAGCAGTTCTTC,CASSQTGLNEQFF
TRBV5-4,TRBJ2-2,NA,16,NA,TGTGCCAGCAGCGGAGGAACAGGACTGAACACCGGGGAGCTGTTTTTT,CASSGGTGLNTGELFF
TRBV6-1,TRBJ1-1,NA,14,NA,TGTGCCAGCGAAGATTTGGGGGACGTAAGAAGAACTTTCTTT,CASEDLGDVRRTFF
TRBV5-5,TRBJ1-5,NA,15,NA,TGTGCCAGCAGCTTAGGGGAGGTTGGCAATCAGCCCCAGCATTTT,CASSLGEVGNQPQHF
TRBV20-1,TRBJ1-2,NA,15,NA,TGCAGTGCTAGACCCACCGGCAGGGGTTCGGATGGCTACACCTTC,CSARPTGRGSDGYTF
TRBV3-1,TRBJ2-1,NA,15,NA,TGTGCCAGCAGCCAAGGGATGAGCTCCTACAATGAGCAGTTCTTC,CASSQGMSSYNEQFF
TRBV4-1,TRBJ1-2,NA,16,NA,TGCGCCAGCGAAAAGGGGGACGGACCTATAAGGGATGGCTACACCTTC,CASEKGDGPIRDGYTF
TRBV30,TRBJ2-7,NA,13,NA,TGTGCCTGGAGTCTCTCGGGGGTCTACGAGCAGTACTTC,CAWSLSGVYEQYF
TRBV9,TRBJ1-1,NA,17,TRBD1,TGTGCCAGCAGCGTAGAGGGGGCCAGTGGGGTGGACACTGAAGCTTTCTTT,CASSVEGASGVDTEAFF
TRBV11-2,TRBJ1-1,NA,17,NA,TGTGCCAGCAGCTTTGGGGCAACTTACCGACTCTATGCTGAAGCTTTCTTT,CASSFGATYRLYAEAFF
TRBV12-3/TRBV12-4,TRBJ2-7,few,13,NA,TGTGCCAGCAGTTTCAGGGATCCCTACGAGCAGTACTTC,CASSFRDPYEQYF
TRBV6-5,TRBJ2-1,NA,14,NA,TGTGCCAGCAGTTACTCGGACGGATACAATGAGCAGTTCTTC,CASSYSDGYNEQFF
TRBV5-1,TRBJ1-1,NA,16,TRBD1,TGCGCCAGCAGCTCCCTCCACAGGGGAGTAAACACTGAAGCTTTCTTT,CASSSLHRGVNTEAFF
TRBV4-1,TRBJ1-2,NA,13,NA,TGCGCCAGCGGTAACGGGCAGGCCTATGGCTACACCTTC,CASGNGQAYGYTF
TRBV2,TRBJ1-4,NA,14,NA,TGTGCCAGCTTGGGCCTGACAGCTAATGAAAAACTGTTTTTT,CASLGLTANEKLFF